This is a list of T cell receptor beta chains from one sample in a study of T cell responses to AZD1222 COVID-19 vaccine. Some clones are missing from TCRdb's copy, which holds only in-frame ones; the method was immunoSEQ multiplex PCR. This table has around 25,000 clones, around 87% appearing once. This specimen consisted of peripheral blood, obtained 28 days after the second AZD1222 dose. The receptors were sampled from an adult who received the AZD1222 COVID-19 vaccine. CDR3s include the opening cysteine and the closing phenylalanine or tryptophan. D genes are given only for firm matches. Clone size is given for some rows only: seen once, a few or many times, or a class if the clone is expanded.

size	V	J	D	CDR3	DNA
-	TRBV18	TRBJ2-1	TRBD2	CASSGGATYNEQFF	TGTGCCAGCTCCGGGGGGGCCACCTACAATGAGCAGTTCTTC
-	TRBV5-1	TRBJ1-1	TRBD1	CASVRIGTESNTEAFF	TGCGCCAGCGTCCGAATAGGGACAGAGTCGAACACTGAAGCTTTCTTT
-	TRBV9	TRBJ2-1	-	CASSLTEGSYNEQFF	TGTGCCAGCAGCTTAACTGAGGGCTCCTACAATGAGCAGTTCTTC
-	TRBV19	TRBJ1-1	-	CASSKDGYMNTEAFF	TGTGCCAGTAGTAAGGACGGCTACATGAACACTGAAGCTTTCTTT
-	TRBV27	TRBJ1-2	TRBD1	CASSSSTGRGYGYTF	TGTGCCAGCAGTTCATCGACAGGGCGGGGCTATGGCTACACCTTC
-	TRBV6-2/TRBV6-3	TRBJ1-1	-	CASSKAGYTEAFF	TGTGCCAGCAGCAAGGCCGGGTACACTGAAGCTTTCTTT
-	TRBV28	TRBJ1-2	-	CASSHRTVAGYTF	TGTGCCAGCAGCCATAGGACAGTCGCTGGCTACACCTTC
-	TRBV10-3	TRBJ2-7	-	CATQGIYEQYF	TGTGCCACCCAGGGGATCTACGAGCAGTACTTC
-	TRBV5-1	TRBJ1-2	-	CASSPAGEGNYGYTF	TGCGCCAGCAGCCCGGCTGGGGAAGGTAACTATGGCTACACCTTC
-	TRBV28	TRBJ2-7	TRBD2	CASSETSGIREQYF	TGTGCCAGCAGTGAGACTAGCGGGATCCGCGAGCAGTACTTC
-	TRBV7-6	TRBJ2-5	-	CASSLGQKETQYF	TGTGCCAGCAGCTTAGGGCAGAAAGAGACCCAGTACTTC
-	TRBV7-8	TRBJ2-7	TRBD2	CASSFDPGLVAEQYF	TGTGCCAGCAGCTTCGATCCGGGACTAGTCGCCGAGCAGTACTTC
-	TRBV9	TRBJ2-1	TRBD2	CASSVRSSGGESEQFF	TGTGCCAGCAGCGTGAGAAGCTCGGGGGGGGAAAGTGAGCAGTTCTTC
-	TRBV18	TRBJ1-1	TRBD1	CASSPWTGGDTEAFF	TGTGCCAGCTCACCATGGACAGGGGGGGACACTGAAGCTTTCTTT
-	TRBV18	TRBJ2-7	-	CASSLISEPYEQYF	TGTGCCAGCTCACTAATTAGCGAGCCCTACGAGCAGTACTTC
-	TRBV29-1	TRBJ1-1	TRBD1	CSVPLRQGDTEAFF	TGCAGCGTCCCCCTGAGACAGGGCGACACTGAAGCTTTCTTT
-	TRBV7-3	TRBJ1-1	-	CASSPTAYTEAFF	TGTGCCAGCAGCCCGACCGCCTACACTGAAGCTTTCTTT
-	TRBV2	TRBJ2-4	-	CASSVQVDKNIQYF	TGTGCCAGCAGTGTACAGGTCGACAAAAACATTCAGTACTTC
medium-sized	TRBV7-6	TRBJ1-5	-	CASSLEINQPQHF	TGTGCCAGCAGCTTGGAAATCAATCAGCCCCAGCATTTT
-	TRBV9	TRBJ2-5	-	CASSVAYRGGETQYF	TGTGCCAGCAGCGTAGCTTACAGGGGAGGGGAGACCCAGTACTTC
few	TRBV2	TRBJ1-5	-	CASSEHGGVVPQHF	TGTGCCAGCAGTGAACACGGGGGGGTCGTGCCCCAGCATTTT